This T cell receptor (beta chain) was obtained from a study of cytomegalovirus exposure and HLA in healthy donors. Study-level findings and limits: Most CMV-associated TCR beta chains appeared HLA-restricted in a later analysis.

This CDR3 has 17 amino acids. Germline CDR1 reads SGHVS; CDR2 reads FQNEAQ. V trimming: 4 bases; J trimming: 4 bases; junction bases outside the gene matches: 7. Note on this clone: The antigen remains undetermined.

Primers: 60 Vbeta forward and 13 Jbeta reverse. Profiled with immunoSEQ multiplex PCR; TCRdb holds only in-frame clones, not every one. The data show approximately 140,000 clones, and the top ten clones hold 2% to 3%. This chain uses TRBV7-8 with TRBJ2-6, with 10 positions matching TRBD1. This clonotype originated in a middle-aged man in good health and CMV-seronegative. Sample: PBMCs. CDR3 sequence (DNA): TGTGCCAGCAGCTATCTGGACAGGGGGGACGGGGCCAACGTCCTGACTTTC. Translating gives CASSYLDRGDGANVLTF.